This T cell receptor (beta chain) was captured by sequencing in a study of shared clonotypes between healthy human individuals. Study observations and caveats: Around 5.4% of naive CD4 clonotypes were common to a few donors.

In the case of this clone: Its target is not known.

CD8 cells regarded as naive lacked CD45RO, were positively chosen for CCR7, and omitted terminally differentiated effector memory CD45RA+ cells. In replicate PCRs of sorted subsets, about 200 ng DNA, approximately 30,000 T cell genomes, was used. Libraries were prepared by immunoSEQ multiplex PCR; TCRdb keeps only in-frame clonotypes and omits some of them. In the table there are fewer than 1 million clones, 96% of which are singletons. The sequenced sample consisted of naive CD8+ T cells sorted from blood. This TCR came from a man younger than 40 in good health.

As DNA, the CDR3 is TGTGCCAGCAGTTCCCCGGGACAGGGAGGAGATACGCAGTATTTT. Amino acid sequence: CASSSPGQGGDTQYF. The V and J genes are TRBV6-5 and TRBJ2-3, with 9 bases fitting TRBD1. The germline V gene encodes CDR1 MNHEY and CDR2 SVGAGI. There are 15 residues in the CDR3. V lost 4 bases, J lost 5 bases, and 7 bases stayed unmatched.